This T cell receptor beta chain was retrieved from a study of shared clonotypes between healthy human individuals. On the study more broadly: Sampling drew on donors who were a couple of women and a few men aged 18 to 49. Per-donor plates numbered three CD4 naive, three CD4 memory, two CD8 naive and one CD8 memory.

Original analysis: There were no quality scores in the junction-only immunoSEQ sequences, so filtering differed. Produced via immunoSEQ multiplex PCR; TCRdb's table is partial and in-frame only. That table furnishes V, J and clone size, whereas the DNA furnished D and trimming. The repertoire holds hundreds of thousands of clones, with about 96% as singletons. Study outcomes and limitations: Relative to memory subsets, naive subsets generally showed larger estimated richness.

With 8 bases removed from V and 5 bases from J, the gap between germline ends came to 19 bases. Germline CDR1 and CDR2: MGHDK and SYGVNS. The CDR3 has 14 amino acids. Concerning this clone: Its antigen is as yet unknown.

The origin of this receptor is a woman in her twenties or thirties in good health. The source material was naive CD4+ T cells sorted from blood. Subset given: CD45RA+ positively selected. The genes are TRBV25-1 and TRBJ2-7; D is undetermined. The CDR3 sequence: CASVDTRGVHEQYF. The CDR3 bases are TGTGCCAGCGTAGACACCCGTGGGGTCCACGAGCAGTACTTC.